This T cell receptor beta chain stems from a study of early T cells in non-severe SARS-CoV-2 infection. Study-level findings and limits: Private and CD4 specificities were missed by VDJdb matching, skewed to anti-spike CD8.

In its sample, this clonotype was seen a few times. The antigen remains unidentified. TCRdb re-called the 5' RACE reads with MiXCR, one entry per CDR3 protein. The sample holds 80,000 to 95,000 distinct CDR3 sequences, 14% to 15% seen once. The receptor comes from an adult who was a healthcare worker with PCR-confirmed SARS-CoV-2 infection or an uninfected control (not recorded which). Sequencing was done on a sample of whole blood.

CDR3 coding DNA: TGCAGCGTTGAGGGACAGTACAATGAGCAGTTCTTC. Its translation is CSVEGQYNEQFF. The chain links TRBV29-1 to TRBJ2-1, with TRBD1 matching over 7 bases. The germline CDR1 and CDR2 sequences are SQVTM and ANQGSEA. The CDR3 runs 12 residues. Trimming removed 3 bases from V and 4 bases from J; junction bases left unmatched: 0.